Following are 29 T cell receptor beta chains from one sample sequenced in a study of human T cells and chemical hapten exposure. Sequencing started from total RNA isolated from unfractionated whole blood. It was the library that attached unique molecular identifiers to individual cDNA molecules. TCRdb reprocessed the reads with MiXCR, giving one entry per CDR3 protein. The sample has fewer than 150,000 distinct CDR3 sequences, 8.5% to 9% seen once. Sequencing input: whole blood. Receptors originate from a human donor in good health. Some clones in this sample may be carry-over from other donors' samples.

The table lists this clonotype with a count of one. The chain uses TRBV9 and TRBJ1-1; 12 positions match TRBD1. Per germline, CDR1 SGDLS and CDR2 YYNGEE. Losses at the gene ends were 3 bases for V and 0 bases for J; bases not matched to a gene: 6. CDR3 length: 17 residues. CDR3 DNA sequence: TGTGCCAGCAGCGAGGGGACAGGGGGCAATCTGAACACTGAAGCTTTCTTT. This sequence encodes CASSEGTGGNLNTEAFF.

The chain has TRBV7-2 and TRBJ2-1; D ambiguous. The V gene's germline CDR1 is SGHTA and CDR2 FQGNSA. Trimming stripped 4 bases from V and 5 bases from J, with 9 bases between. There are 13 residues in the CDR3. The CDR3: CASSSKWNNEQFF. CDR3 nucleotides: TGTGCCAGCAGCTCTAAGTGGAACAATGAGCAGTTCTTC.

This clonotype appeared many times. The chain carries TRBV12-3 or TRBV12-4 and TRBJ1-1, with 9 bases aligning to TRBD1. The CDR3 totals 14 residues. Unmatched junction bases numbered 6, after V lost 5 bases and J lost 5 bases. CDR3 amino acids: CASSLRQGGTEAFF. CDR3 in DNA: TGTGCCAGCAGTCTCCGACAGGGGGGGACTGAAGCTTTCTTT.

Points on this clonotype: Just one base apart from a much larger clone, this may be a read error. The CDR3 DNA sequence: TGTGTCAGCAGCCGGGACAGCGGACTAGCCAAAAACATTCAGTACTTC. Amino acids: CVSSRDSGLAKNIQYF. This chain links TRBV6-2 or TRBV6-3 with TRBJ2-4; 7 nucleotides match TRBD1. CDR1 is MNHEY and CDR2 is SVGEGT in the germline V gene. CDR3 length equals 16 residues.

Note on this clonotype: One end of the junction does not line up with germline, which may come from a read error. The V call is TRBV12-3 or TRBV12-4, the J call TRBJ2-7; 8 bases match TRBD2. The CDR3 runs to 14 residues. CDR3: CACSWASGPREQYF. CDR3 DNA: TGTGCCTGCAGTTGGGCTAGCGGGCCTAGAGAGCAGTACTTC.

This clonotype was detected ten times or more. V and J are TRBV10-3 and TRBJ2-7; 8 nucleotides match TRBD2. Germline V lookup: CDR1 ENHRY, CDR2 SYGVKD. The CDR3 has 16 amino acids. V shed 4 bases and J 0 bases; nucleotides not matched to a gene: 8. CDR3 DNA sequence: TGTGCCATCAGTGGAGCTCGGGGGGGGAGCTCCTACGAGCAGTACTTC. This codes for CAISGARGGSSYEQYF.

This chain joins TRBV6-5 and TRBJ2-3; 8 bases are shared with TRBD1. Germline assignment: CDR1 MNHEY and CDR2 SVGAGI. The CDR3 has 14 amino acids. Germline trimming cut 5 bases from V and 5 bases from J; bases unmatched to any gene: 6. CDR3 residues: CASSTDRGGDTQYF. In nucleotides, the CDR3 is TGTGCCAGCAGTACAGACAGGGGAGGAGATACGCAGTATTTT.

Many counts were recorded for this clonotype. The chain couples TRBV14 to TRBJ1-1; 7 bases agree with TRBD1. This CDR3 is 15 amino acids long. The V and J ends lost 0 bases and 5 bases, in that order; junction bases with no gene match: 6. Germline-derived CDR1 and CDR2 are SGHDN and FVKESK. CDR3 sequence (DNA): TGTGCCAGCAGCCAAGAACCAAACAGGGGAACTGAAGCTTTCTTT. This sequence encodes CASSQEPNRGTEAFF.

V is TRBV24-1 and J is TRBJ2-3; TRBD1 agrees at 10 bases. The CDR3 loop spans 14 amino acids. The V gene's germline CDR1 is KGHDR and CDR2 SFDVKD. J was trimmed by 7 bases and V by 4 bases; bases with no gene match: 4. This CDR3 reads CATSDRQGANTQYF. The DNA for the CDR3 is TGTGCCACCAGTGACCGACAGGGGGCGAATACGCAGTATTTT.

There are a few counts of this clonotype. This sequence joins TRBV19 and TRBJ2-1; the D is unclear. The germline CDR1 and CDR2 sequences are LNHDA and SQIVND (reference sequence). The CDR3 runs 14 residues. V was shortened by 5 bases and J by 2 bases, with 10 bases between the two germline ends. The CDR3 region is CASSLSITYNEQFF. CDR3 sequence (DNA): TGTGCCAGTAGTCTGAGCATCACCTACAATGAGCAGTTCTTC.

At least ten counts were recorded for this clonotype. The V and J genes are TRBV5-8 and TRBJ2-2; 9 bases are a match to TRBD1. V lost 0 bases, J lost 3 bases, and 3 bases stayed unmatched. CDR3 length equals 16 residues. CDR1 and CDR2 (germline): SGHTS, YDEGEE. CDR3: CASSLGDRVDTGELFF. The CDR3 nucleotides read TGTGCCAGCAGCTTGGGGGACAGGGTGGACACCGGGGAGCTGTTTTTT. Supplemented by reference TRBV5-8 and TRBJ2-2, the full variable domain reads EAGVTQSPTHLIKTRGQQATLRCSPISGHTSVYWYQQALGLGLQFLLWYDEGEERNRGNFPPRFSGRQFPNYSSELNVNALELEDSALYLCASSLGDRVDTGELFFGEGSRLTVL.

This clonotype was counted between two and nine times. The rearrangement joins TRBV6-4 to TRBJ2-1; TRBD2 matches at 10 bases. Unmatched junction bases numbered 4, after V lost 2 bases and J lost 3 bases. Germline-derived CDR1 and CDR2 are MRHNA and SNTAGT. The CDR3 contains 16 residues. The CDR3 protein is CASSDRTSGDYNEQFF. The DNA for the CDR3 is TGTGCCAGCAGTGACCGGACTAGCGGAGACTACAATGAGCAGTTCTTC.

The chain joins TRBV7-8 to TRBJ2-5; D possibly uses TRBD1 or TRBD2 (5 bases each). Germline CDR1 is SGHVS and CDR2 is FQNEAQ. V lost 5 bases and J lost 5, with 21 bases in between. This CDR3 has 16 amino acids. CDR3 residues: CASSPRLGLGEETQYF. The CDR3 DNA is TGTGCCAGCAGCCCGCGGTTAGGGTTGGGGGAGGAGACCCAGTACTTC.

The sample holds many counts of this clonotype. V and J are TRBV12-5 and TRBJ2-7; 7 bases agree with TRBD1. There are 13 residues in the CDR3. Trimming took 6 bases from V and 5 from J; bases not matched to a gene: 7. Germline values: CDR1 LGHNT, CDR2 FRNRAP. The CDR3 nucleotides read TGTGCTAGTGGCACAGGGACAGCGAACGAGCAGTACTTC. Its protein is CASGTGTANEQYF.

The V call is TRBV5-4, the J call TRBJ2-1, with 7 bases fitting TRBD1. Germline V gene sequence: CDR1 SGHNT, CDR2 YYREEE (reference sequence). The CDR3 sequence is 15 residues long. V lost 1 base, J lost 3 bases, and 4 bases stayed unmatched. Written as DNA, the CDR3 is TGTGCCAGCAGCTTGTCGGGACAGAGCTACAATGAGCAGTTCTTC. Its protein is CASSLSGQSYNEQFF.

This clonotype was picked up many times. The chain carries TRBV11-2 and TRBJ2-1, with TRBD2 matching 7 bases. With 1 base clipped from V and 6 bases from J, the junction kept 3 bases outside the gene matches. This CDR3 comprises 14 residues. Germline V gene lookup returns CDR1 SGHAT and CDR2 FQNNGV. This CDR3 reads CASSLALAANEQFF. The CDR3 DNA follows: TGTGCCAGCAGCTTAGCCCTAGCGGCCAATGAGCAGTTCTTC.

This clonotype was counted at least ten times. J is TRBJ2-2 and V is TRBV7-3, with 12 bases identical to TRBD2. With V trimmed by 1 base and J by 3 bases, 6 bases remained unmatched. This CDR3 comprises 18 residues. From germline, CDR1 is SGHTA and CDR2 FQGTGA. CDR3 amino acids: CASSLSPSGGAYTGELFF. The CDR3 coding sequence is TGTGCCAGCAGCTTAAGTCCTAGCGGGGGGGCCTACACCGGGGAGCTGTTTTTT.

The rearrangement uses TRBV27 and TRBJ2-1, with D possibly TRBD1 on 6 matching bases. Germline CDR1 reads MNHEY; CDR2 reads SMNVEV (reference sequence). This CDR3 has 16 amino acids. V lost 1 base to trimming and J lost 1 base, with 11 bases between them. The CDR3 DNA sequence: TGTGCCAGCAGTTTATTGGGGGCAGGTTCCTACAATGAGCAGTTCTTC. This gives the protein CASSLLGAGSYNEQFF.

Written as DNA, the CDR3 is TGCGCCAGCAGTGACCGACCAGGACACTTCTATGGCTACACCTTC. Protein sequence: CASSDRPGHFYGYTF. The gene calls are TRBV10-2 and TRBJ1-2, with D possibly matching TRBD1 (5 bases). Germline values: CDR1 WSHSY, CDR2 SAAADI. The CDR3 is 15 residues long. Between the trimmed V and J ends, which lost 3 bases and 4 bases, there was a span of 15 bases.

This clonotype appeared many times. CDR3 sequence: CASSSTGTLNSPLHF. The CDR3 bases are TGTGCCAGCAGCTCGACGGGGACATTAAATTCACCCCTCCACTTT. The chain employs TRBV7-3 and TRBJ1-6; tentatively, D is TRBD1 (6 bases). The CDR3 contains 15 residues. V dropped 4 bases and J dropped 7 bases, with 14 bases sitting between them. Looked up from germline, CDR1 is SGHTA and CDR2 is FQGTGA.

The rearrangement joins TRBV9 to TRBJ2-5, with D possibly being TRBD1 or TRBD2 (6 bases each). The CDR3 loop spans 15 amino acids. Trimming took off 0 bases at V and 5 bases at J, with 14 bases between the two ends. CDR1 is SGDLS, CDR2 YYNGEE, per germline. CDR3 DNA sequence: TGTGCCAGCAGCGTAGCCTGGACTACAGGGGAGACCCAGTACTTC. Protein sequence: CASSVAWTTGETQYF. The entire variable domain, with the rest obtained from reference TRBV9 and TRBJ2-5, is as follows: DSGVTQTPKHLITATGQRVTLRCSPRSGDLSVYWYQQSLDQGLQFLIQYYNGEERAKGNILERFSAQQFPDLHSELNLSSLELGDSALYFCASSVAWTTGETQYFGPGTRLLVL.

In the case of this clonotype: Because it lacks the conserved phenylalanine or tryptophan at the end, this CDR3 is likely a read error. The chain uses TRBV5-1 and TRBJ1-1; 8 bases fit TRBD1. V was clipped by 0 bases and J by 4 bases; unmatched bases: 2. Germline-derived CDR1 and CDR2 are SGHRS and YFSETQ. The CDR3 length is 14 residues. CDR3 sequence (DNA): TGCGCCAGCAGCTTGGCAGGGGGCGGCACTGAAGCTTTCCTT. This codes for CASSLAGGGTEAFL.

This clonotype was recorded at least ten times. The chain employs TRBV27 and TRBJ1-5, with a weak D call TRBD1 (5 bases). CDR1 MNHEY and CDR2 SMNVEV come from the germline V gene (reference sequence). The CDR3 sequence is 17 residues long. The V and J ends lost 4 bases and 6 bases respectively, with 22 bases between them. DNA of the CDR3: TGTGCCAGCAGTTCAGTTGCCCCCAGGGCACAGGTTCAGCCCCAGCATTTT. Translation gives CASSSVAPRAQVQPQHF.

This clonotype came up many times. V gene TRBV6-5 combines with J gene TRBJ1-2; the match to TRBD1 covers 8 bases. V lost 2 bases and J lost 2; bases outside the gene matches: 1. Germline loops: CDR1 MNHEY, CDR2 SVGAGI. CDR3 size: 14 residues. CDR3 bases: TGTGCCAGCAGTTACGGGGACAGGAACTATGGCTACACCTTC. This translates into CASSYGDRNYGYTF.

This sequence joins TRBV29-1 and TRBJ2-5, with TRBD1 identical over 7 bases. After removal of 7 bases from V and 4 bases from J, the junction contained 9 bases not matched to a gene. The CDR3 runs 13 residues. Germline V lookup: CDR1 SQVTM, CDR2 ANQGSEA. CDR3 protein: CSGLTGAPETQYF. The DNA for the CDR3 is TGCAGCGGCCTAACAGGGGCCCCAGAGACCCAGTACTTC.

This clonotype was detected only a few times. This rearrangement joins TRBV6-6 to TRBJ2-1, with TRBD1 as a possible D gene (6 bases). Per germline, CDR1 MNHNY and CDR2 SVGAGI (reference sequence). The V gene lost 5 bases and the J gene lost 9 bases, with 23 bases spanning the gap. The length of the CDR3 is 16 residues. CDR3 protein: CASSRPQVGQPTEQFF. The DNA for the CDR3 is TGTGCCAGCAGTCGCCCCCAGGTCGGACAGCCGACTGAGCAGTTCTTC.

The J gene is TRBJ1-5, the V gene TRBV5-6, with a weak D call TRBD1 (5 bases). The length of the CDR3 is 14 residues. The V gene lost 4 bases and the J gene lost 4 bases, with 12 bases spanning the gap. Germline loops: CDR1 SGHDT, CDR2 YYEEEE. CDR3 in amino acids: CASSVGGLNQPQHF. The CDR3, as DNA: TGTGCCAGCAGCGTCGGGGGACTGAATCAGCCCCAGCATTTT. Based on the CDR3 plus reference TRBV5-6 and TRBJ1-5, the full variable domain is DAGVTQSPTHLIKTRGQQVTLRCSPKSGHDTVSWYQQALGQGPQFIFQYYEEEERQRGNFPDRFSGHQFPNYSSELNVNALLLGDSALYLCASSVGGLNQPQHFGDGTRLSIL.

This clonotype occurred many times. The chain employs TRBV12-3 or TRBV12-4 and TRBJ1-3; no clear D gene. The CDR3 loop spans 15 amino acids. The V and J ends lost 2 bases and 0 bases respectively, with 8 bases between them. The CDR3 loop reads CASSLLASSGNTIYF. The CDR3, as DNA: TGTGCCAGCAGTTTACTAGCCAGCTCTGGAAACACCATATATTTT.

This clonotype was seen only a few times. This chain joins TRBV11-2 and TRBJ2-3; 13 positions agree with TRBD2. Trimming at V came to 3 bases and at J to 8 bases, leaving 5 bases not matched to a gene. Germline V lookup: CDR1 SGHAT, CDR2 FQNNGV. This CDR3 is built from 15 residues. The CDR3 reads CASSFLTSGGSTQYF. Here the CDR3 DNA reads TGTGCCAGCAGCTTCTTGACTAGCGGGGGGAGTACGCAGTATTTT. Full variable domain (rest looked up from reference TRBV11-2 and TRBJ2-3): EAGVAQSPRYKIIEKRQSVAFWCNPISGHATLYWYQQILGQGPKLLIQFQNNGVVDDSQLPKDRFSAERLKGVDSTLKIQPAKLEDSAVYLCASSFLTSGGSTQYFGPGTRLTVL.